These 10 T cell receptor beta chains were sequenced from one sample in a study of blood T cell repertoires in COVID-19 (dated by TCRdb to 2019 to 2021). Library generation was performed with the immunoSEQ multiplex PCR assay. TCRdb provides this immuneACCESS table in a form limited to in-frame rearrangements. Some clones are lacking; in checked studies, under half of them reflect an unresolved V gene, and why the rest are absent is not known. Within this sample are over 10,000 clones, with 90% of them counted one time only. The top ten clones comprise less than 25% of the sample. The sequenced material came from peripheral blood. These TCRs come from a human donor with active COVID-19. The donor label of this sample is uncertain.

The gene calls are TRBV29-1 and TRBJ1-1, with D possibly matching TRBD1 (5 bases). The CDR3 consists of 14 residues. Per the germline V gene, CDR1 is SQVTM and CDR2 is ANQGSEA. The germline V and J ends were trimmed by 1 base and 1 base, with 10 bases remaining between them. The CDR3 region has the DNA TGCAGCGTTGAAGCGGGGGTGAGGAACACTGAAGCTTTCTTT. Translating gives CSVEAGVRNTEAFF.

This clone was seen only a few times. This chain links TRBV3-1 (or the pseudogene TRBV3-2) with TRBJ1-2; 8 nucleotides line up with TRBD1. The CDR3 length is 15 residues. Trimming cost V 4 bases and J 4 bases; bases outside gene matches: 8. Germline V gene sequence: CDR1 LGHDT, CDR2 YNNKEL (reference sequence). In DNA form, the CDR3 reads TGTGCCAGCAGCCGCGCCTCGACAGGGGCCTATGGCTACACCTTC. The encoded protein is CASSRASTGAYGYTF.

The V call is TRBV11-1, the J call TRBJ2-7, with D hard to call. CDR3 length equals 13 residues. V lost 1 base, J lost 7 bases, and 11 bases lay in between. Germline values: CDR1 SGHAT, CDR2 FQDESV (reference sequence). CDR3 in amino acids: CASSLVQSREQYF. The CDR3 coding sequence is TGTGCCAGCAGCTTAGTGCAATCTCGGGAGCAGTACTTC.

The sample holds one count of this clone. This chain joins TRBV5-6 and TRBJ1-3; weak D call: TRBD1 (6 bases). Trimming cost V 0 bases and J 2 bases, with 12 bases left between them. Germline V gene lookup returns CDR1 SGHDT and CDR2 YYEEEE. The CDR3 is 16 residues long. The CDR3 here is CASSLGLGAPGNTIYF. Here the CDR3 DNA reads TGTGCCAGCAGCTTGGGCCTGGGGGCGCCTGGAAACACCATATATTTT.

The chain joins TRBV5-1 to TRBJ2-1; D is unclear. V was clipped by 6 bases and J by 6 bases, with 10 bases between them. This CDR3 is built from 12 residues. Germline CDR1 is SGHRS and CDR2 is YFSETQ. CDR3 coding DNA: TGCGCCAGCATCTCCTCAGGCAATGAGCAGTTCTTC. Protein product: CASISSGNEQFF.

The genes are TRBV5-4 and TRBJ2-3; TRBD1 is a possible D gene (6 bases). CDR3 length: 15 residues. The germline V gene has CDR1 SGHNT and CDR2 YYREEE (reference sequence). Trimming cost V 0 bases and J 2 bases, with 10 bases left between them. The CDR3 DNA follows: TGTGCCAGCAGCTTGGGGGGGCAAAACACAGATACGCAGTATTTT. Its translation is CASSLGGQNTDTQYF.

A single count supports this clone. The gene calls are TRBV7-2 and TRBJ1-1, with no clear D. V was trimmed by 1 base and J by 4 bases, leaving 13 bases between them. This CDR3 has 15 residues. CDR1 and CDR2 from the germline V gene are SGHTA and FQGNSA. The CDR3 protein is CASSLGGGSGTEAFF. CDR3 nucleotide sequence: TGTGCCAGCAGCTTAGGTGGAGGGTCGGGCACTGAAGCTTTCTTT.

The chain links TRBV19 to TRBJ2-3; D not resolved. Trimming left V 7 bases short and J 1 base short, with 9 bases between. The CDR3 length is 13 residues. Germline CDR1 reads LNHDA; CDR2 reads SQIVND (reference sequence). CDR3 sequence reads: CASTPQGTDTQYF. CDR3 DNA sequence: TGTGCCAGTACGCCCCAGGGCACAGATACGCAGTATTTT.

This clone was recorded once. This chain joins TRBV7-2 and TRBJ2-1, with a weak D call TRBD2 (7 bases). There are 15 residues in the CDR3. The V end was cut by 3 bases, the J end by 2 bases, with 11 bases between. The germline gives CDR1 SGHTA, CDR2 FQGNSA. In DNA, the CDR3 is TGTGCCAGCAGCTTCGGGGGGCACCCCTACAATGAGCAGTTCTTC. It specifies CASSFGGHPYNEQFF.

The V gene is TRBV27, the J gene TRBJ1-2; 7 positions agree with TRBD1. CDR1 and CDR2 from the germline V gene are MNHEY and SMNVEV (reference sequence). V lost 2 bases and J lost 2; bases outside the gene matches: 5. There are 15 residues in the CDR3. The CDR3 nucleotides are TGTGCCAGCAGTTTAAGCCCACAGGGGAACTATGGCTACACCTTC. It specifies CASSLSPQGNYGYTF.